The 30 T cell receptor beta chains given below trace back to one sample, sequenced in a study of blood T cell repertoires in COVID-19 (dated by TCRdb to about 2020). The library was produced with the immunoSEQ multiplex PCR assay. TCRdb provides this immuneACCESS table in a form limited to in-frame rearrangements. Some clones are lacking; in checked studies, under half of them reflect an unresolved V gene, and why the rest are absent is not known. This sample comprises over 250,000 clones, roughly 85% of them detected only once. In total, the top ten clones hold approximately 10% of the sample. The sequencing sample was made of peripheral blood. Receptors were obtained from a woman between 65 and 79 years old with acute or convalescent COVID-19.

This rearrangement joins TRBV6-5 to TRBJ2-7; 8 bases are shared with TRBD1. The trim removed 6 bases at V and 3 bases at J, leaving 7 bases unmatched. This CDR3 is built from 14 residues. Per the germline V gene, CDR1 is MNHEY and CDR2 is SVGAGI. CDR3 amino acids: CASRKDRGSYEQYF. In DNA form, the CDR3 reads TGTGCCAGCAGAAAAGACAGGGGTAGCTACGAGCAGTACTTC.

The rearrangement uses TRBV30 and TRBJ1-6; possibly TRBD1 for D (5 bases). Trimming took 3 bases from V and 10 from J, leaving 13 bases between them. Looked up from germline, CDR1 is GTSNPN and CDR2 is SVGIG (reference sequence). The CDR3 is made up of 13 amino acids. This CDR3 reads CAWRRQRGSPLHF. DNA for the CDR3: TGTGCCTGGAGACGACAGCGGGGGTCACCCCTCCACTTT.

The V call is TRBV6-6, the J call TRBJ1-5, with a weak D call TRBD1 (5 bases). Trimming removed 4 bases at V and 7 bases at J, with 14 bases between. The CDR3 has 14 amino acids. The germline gives CDR1 MNHNY, CDR2 SVGAGI (reference sequence). Here the CDR3 DNA reads TGTGCCAGCAGTTCGCAGACAGCGCAGCAGCCCCAGCATTTT. Translating gives CASSSQTAQQPQHF.

The gene calls are TRBV5-4 and TRBJ1-5, with D perhaps matching TRBD1 (6 bases). V dropped 4 bases and J dropped 7 bases, with 12 bases sitting between them. Germline V gene data show CDR1 as SGHNT and CDR2 as YYREEE (reference sequence). CDR3 length equals 13 residues. The CDR3 loop is CASSLGATQPQHF. The DNA of the CDR3 is TGTGCCAGCAGCCTGGGGGCTACCCAGCCCCAGCATTTT.

The rearrangement uses TRBV23-1 and TRBJ1-2; D call uncertain. TRBV23-1 has ORF status, its function being uncertain. V lost 3 bases, J lost 6 bases, and 8 bases lay in between. The CDR3 covers 12 residues. CDR3 sequence (DNA): TGCGCCAGCAGTCAGGGAGGGCATGGCTACACCTTC. Translated: CASSQGGHGYTF.

V and J are TRBV5-1 and TRBJ2-1; TRBD2 matches at 9 bases. The CDR3 consists of 16 residues. V gave up 4 bases and J gave up 6 bases; unmatched junction bases: 11. Germline V gene lookup returns CDR1 SGHRS and CDR2 YFSETQ. The CDR3 DNA reads as TGCGCCAGCAGCCCGGGTGGTAGCGGGGGATTCAATGAGCAGTTCTTC. It translates to CASSPGGSGGFNEQFF.

This chain connects TRBV30 to TRBJ1-3; D unclear. CDR3 length: 14 amino acids. CDR1 is GTSNPN and CDR2 is SVGIG in the germline V gene (reference sequence). Trimming cost V 4 bases and J 4 bases, with 14 bases left between them. The CDR3 loop reads CAWNPGSKGNTIYF. CDR3 nucleotides: TGTGCCTGGAACCCGGGGAGCAAGGGAAACACCATATATTTT. Based on the CDR3 plus reference TRBV30 and TRBJ1-3, the full variable domain is SQTIHQWPATLVQPVGSPLSLECTVEGTSNPNLYWYRQAAGRGLQLLFYSVGIGQISSEVPQNLSASRPQDRQFILSSKKLLLSDSGFYLCAWNPGSKGNTIYFGEGSWLTVV.

This chain uses TRBV19 with TRBJ1-2, with a weak D call TRBD1 (5 bases). The germline V gene has CDR1 LNHDA and CDR2 SQIVND (reference sequence). The ends were cut back, 4 bases at V and 3 bases at J, with 15 bases in the middle. The CDR3 is 15 residues long. CDR3 sequence reads: CASSRGLLQDYGYTF. DNA of the CDR3: TGTGCCAGTAGTAGGGGACTCCTCCAAGACTATGGCTACACCTTC.

The CDR3 region has the DNA TGTGCCAGCAGCCTCGCGGGATCCTACGAGCAGTACTTC. This gives the protein CASSLAGSYEQYF. V and J are TRBV3-1 (or the pseudogene TRBV3-2) and TRBJ2-7; tentative D call: TRBD2 (6 bases). Looked up from germline, CDR1 is LGHDT and CDR2 is YNNKEL (reference sequence). The CDR3 covers 13 residues. The V and J ends lost 4 bases and 1 base respectively, with 8 bases between them.

The chain joins TRBV6-1 to TRBJ1-1; D is undetermined. This CDR3 spans 15 amino acids. Trimming stripped 0 bases from V and 6 bases from J, with 14 bases between. In germline, CDR1 is MNHNS, CDR2 SASEGT. CDR3 sequence reads: CASSEAFLGSPEAFF. CDR3 DNA: TGTGCCAGCAGTGAAGCGTTTCTGGGCAGCCCTGAAGCTTTCTTT.

V gene TRBV7-8 combines with J gene TRBJ1-1, with D possibly TRBD1 on 6 matching bases. Germline CDR1 reads SGHVS; CDR2 reads FQNEAQ. The germline V and J ends were trimmed by 4 bases and 0 bases, with 18 bases remaining between them. The CDR3 consists of 17 residues. The CDR3 is CASSSERGALVNTEAFF. The CDR3, as DNA: TGTGCCAGCAGCTCTGAGCGGGGGGCTCTCGTGAACACTGAAGCTTTCTTT.

Only one count was recorded for this clone. The chain recombines TRBV4-2 with TRBJ2-1, with 13 bases aligning to TRBD2. The CDR3 consists of 14 residues. Germline-derived CDR1 and CDR2 are LGHNA and YNFKEQ. V dropped 3 bases and J dropped 14; count of bases not matched to a gene: 7. The CDR3 bases are TGTGCCAGCAGCCAGGGGACTAGCGGGGAAGCAGAGTTCTTC. Translated, it gives CASSQGTSGEAEFF.

This sequence joins TRBV5-1 and TRBJ2-1; the match to TRBD2 covers 12 bases. CDR1 and CDR2 from the germline V gene are SGHRS and YFSETQ. Losses at the gene ends were 3 bases for V and 9 bases for J; bases not matched to a gene: 7. CDR3 length: 15 residues. The CDR3 sequence: CASSSLAGGQGEQFF. In nucleotides, the CDR3 is TGCGCCAGCAGCTCCCTAGCGGGGGGGCAGGGTGAGCAGTTCTTC.

This clone came up many times. This chain joins TRBV18 and TRBJ2-7; 8 nucleotides align to TRBD1. J lost 6 bases, V lost 6 bases, and 13 bases had no gene match. This CDR3 region has 15 residues. Germline loops: CDR1 KGHSH, CDR2 LQKENI. CDR3 sequence reads: CASSSSAGGAFEQYF. The CDR3 DNA reads as TGTGCCAGCTCCTCATCGGCAGGGGGCGCGTTCGAGCAGTACTTC.

The chain carries TRBV6-5 and TRBJ2-7, with 11 bases lining up with TRBD1. Germline V gene lookup returns CDR1 MNHEY and CDR2 SVGAGI. The CDR3 loop spans 14 amino acids. The junction had 4 bases not matched to a gene; V was cut back by 6 bases and J by 3 bases. CDR3 sequence reads: CASSRTGGVYEQYF. The CDR3 DNA follows: TGTGCCAGCAGCCGGACAGGGGGCGTCTACGAGCAGTACTTC.

The chain is built from TRBV2 and TRBJ1-1; no clear D. Germline loops: CDR1 SNHLY, CDR2 FYNNEI. The CDR3 extends over 14 amino acids. Trimming removed 7 bases from V and 10 bases from J, with 22 bases in between. DNA for the CDR3: TGTGCCAGCACCCCATCGGGGAGGAACGAGGGAGCTTTCTTT. This codes for CASTPSGRNEGAFF.

This clone was observed once. This chain uses TRBV7-9 with TRBJ1-1; the D gene is possibly TRBD1 (6 bases). The CDR3 is 14 amino acids. The germline gives CDR1 SEHNR, CDR2 FQNEAQ (reference sequence). V was pared by 5 bases and J by 5 bases, with 15 bases between. This CDR3 reads CASSPSQGKTEAFF. As DNA, the CDR3 is TGTGCCAGCAGCCCCTCCCAGGGGAAGACTGAAGCTTTCTTT.

V and J are TRBV24-1 and TRBJ2-1; 7 nucleotides align to TRBD1. V shed 10 bases, J shed 6 bases, and the junction held 8 bases outside the gene matches. Per the germline V gene, CDR1 is KGHDR and CDR2 is SFDVKD. The CDR3 loop spans 13 amino acids. The CDR3, as DNA: TGTGCCACAGCCTCTGGACAGGTCAATGAGCAGTTCTTC. Protein product: CATASGQVNEQFF.

The chain recombines TRBV5-1 with TRBJ1-1; weak D call: TRBD1 (5 bases). The ends were cut back, 2 bases at V and 0 bases at J, with 11 bases in the middle. The CDR3 extends over 15 amino acids. Germline V gene sequence: CDR1 SGHRS, CDR2 YFSETQ. CDR3 amino acids: CASSFSPGMNTEAFF. CDR3 in DNA: TGCGCCAGCAGCTTCAGTCCAGGGATGAACACTGAAGCTTTCTTT.

The chain uses TRBV2 and TRBJ1-1, with D perhaps TRBD1 (5 bases). The germline V and J ends were trimmed by 4 bases and 3 bases, with 12 bases remaining between them. From germline, CDR1 is SNHLY and CDR2 FYNNEI. CDR3 length: 14 residues. Here the CDR3 DNA reads TGTGCCAGCAGTGCGCAGGGAGGGGACACTGAAGCTTTCTTT. Protein: CASSAQGGDTEAFF.

The chain links TRBV18 to TRBJ1-2; D not resolved. V dropped 2 bases and J dropped 4 bases, with 8 bases sitting between them. CDR3 size: 13 residues. Germline values: CDR1 KGHSH, CDR2 LQKENI. CDR3 protein: CASSPEEFYGYTF. The CDR3 nucleotides are TGTGCCAGCTCACCAGAGGAATTCTATGGCTACACCTTC.

V gene TRBV5-1 combines with J gene TRBJ2-1; the match to TRBD1 covers 7 bases. This CDR3 is built from 15 residues. Per the germline V gene, CDR1 is SGHRS and CDR2 is YFSETQ. J lost 7 bases, V lost 4 bases, and 11 bases had no gene match. The CDR3 DNA reads TGCGCCAGCAGCCTTGACAGGGCTGGTAAGAATGAGCAGTTCTTC. Amino acid sequence: CASSLDRAGKNEQFF.

CDR3 protein: CASSAYDGTGNYEQYF. CDR3 DNA sequence: TGTGCCAGCAGTGCTTATGACGGGACAGGGAACTACGAGCAGTACTTC. V is TRBV6-1 and J is TRBJ2-7; 9 bases agree with TRBD1. CDR3 length equals 16 residues. V lost 4 bases to trimming and J lost 3 bases; unmatched junction nucleotides: 10. Germline CDR1 and CDR2: MNHNS and SASEGT.

This clone occurred a few times. This chain links TRBV7-9 with TRBJ1-2, with D uncertain. In germline, CDR1 is SEHNR, CDR2 FQNEAQ (reference sequence). The CDR3 extends over 13 amino acids. Trimming took 8 bases from V and 5 from J, leaving 15 bases between them. CDR3 nucleotides: TGTGCCAGCTTCAATTTAGGAGTTTATGGCTACACCTTC. Its protein product is CASFNLGVYGYTF.

This sequence joins TRBV19 and TRBJ1-2; 9 bases agree with TRBD1. The junction had 6 bases not matched to a gene; V was cut back by 5 bases and J by 5 bases. The CDR3 is 14 amino acids. Germline V gene lookup returns CDR1 LNHDA and CDR2 SQIVND (reference sequence). The DNA for the CDR3 is TGTGCCAGTAGTGGTGCCGGGACAGGGTATGGCTACACCTTC. Its translation: CASSGAGTGYGYTF.

The CDR3 here is CASSEGQGIKTNSPLHF. CDR3 coding DNA: TGTGCCAGCAGTGAGGGACAGGGGATCAAAACCAACTCACCCCTCCACTTT. V and J are TRBV2 and TRBJ1-6; 10 nucleotides agree with TRBD1. The germline CDR1 and CDR2 sequences are SNHLY and FYNNEI. The CDR3 length is 17 residues. Trimming removed 3 bases from V and 10 bases from J; junction bases left unmatched: 12. The full variable domain, with the rest looked up from reference TRBV2 and TRBJ1-6, is EPEVTQTPSHQVTQMGQEVILRCVPISNHLYFYWYRQILGQKVEFLVSFYNNEISEKSEIFDDQFSVERPDGSNFTLKIRSTKLEDSAMYFCASSEGQGIKTNSPLHFGNGTRLTVT.

This clone was observed once. The chain joins TRBV6-5 to TRBJ1-6; 7 bases agree with TRBD1. The V and J ends lost 6 bases and 9 bases, in that order; junction bases with no gene match: 8. Per the germline V gene, CDR1 is MNHEY and CDR2 is SVGAGI. This CDR3 has 14 amino acids. For the CDR3, the DNA is TGTGCCAGCAGAAGACAGGGAGAGGGTTCACCCCTCCACTTT. Its protein product is CASRRQGEGSPLHF.

The chain links TRBV9 to TRBJ2-1; D remains unclear. The CDR3 spans 15 residues. Germline CDR1 SGDLS, CDR2 YYNGEE. Between the trimmed V and J ends, which lost 0 bases and 3 bases, there was a span of 10 bases. The CDR3 coding sequence is TGTGCCAGCAGCGTAGAGCCGGAGAGCTACAATGAGCAGTTCTTC. Encoded protein: CASSVEPESYNEQFF.

This chain connects TRBV10-3 to TRBJ1-1, with 9 bases identical to TRBD1. Trimming at V came to 4 bases and at J to 8 bases, leaving 14 bases not matched to a gene. The CDR3 length is 16 residues. Germline V gene data show CDR1 as ENHRY and CDR2 as SYGVKD. The CDR3 coding sequence is TGTGCCATCAGTGGGTTGGGACAGGGAGGGAGAGTAGAAGCTTTCTTT. Its protein product is CAISGLGQGGRVEAFF.

This clone was seen more than once but under ten times. The rearrangement joins TRBV29-1 to TRBJ1-1; the match to TRBD1 covers 9 bases. Looked up from germline, CDR1 is SQVTM and CDR2 is ANQGSEA. This CDR3 contains 14 residues. J gave up 5 bases and V 7 bases, and 11 bases lay outside the gene matches. The CDR3 DNA reads as TGCAGCGGGGCGCCGGGGACAGGGAGGACTGAAGCTTTCTTT. Its protein is CSGAPGTGRTEAFF.